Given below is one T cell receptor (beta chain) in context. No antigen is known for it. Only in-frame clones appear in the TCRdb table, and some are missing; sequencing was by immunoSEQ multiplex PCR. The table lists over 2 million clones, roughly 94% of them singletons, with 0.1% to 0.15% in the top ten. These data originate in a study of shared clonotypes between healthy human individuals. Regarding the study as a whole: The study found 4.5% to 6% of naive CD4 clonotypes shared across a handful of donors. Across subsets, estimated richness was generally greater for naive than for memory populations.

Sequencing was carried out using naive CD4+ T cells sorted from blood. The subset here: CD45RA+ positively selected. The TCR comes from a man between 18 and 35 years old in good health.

CDR3 nucleotide sequence: TGTGCCAGCCACCGACAGTCCGGGGCCAACGTCCTGACTTTC. Translation gives CASHRQSGANVLTF. The chain recombines TRBV28 with TRBJ2-6, with D maybe TRBD1 (5 bases). Between the trimmed V and J ends, which lost 8 bases and 4 bases, there was a span of 12 bases. CDR1 MDHEN and CDR2 SYDVKM come from the germline V gene. The CDR3 consists of 14 residues. Combining the CDR3 with reference TRBV28 and TRBJ2-6 gives the whole variable domain DVKVTQSSRYLVKRTGEKVFLECVQDMDHENMFWYRQDPGLGLRLIYFSYDVKMKEKGDIPEGYSVSREKKERFSLILESASTNQTSMYLCASHRQSGANVLTFGAGSRLTVL.